This record looks at one TCR beta chain sequence and its context. The data stem from a study of shared clonotypes between healthy human individuals. The CDR3 is 15 amino acids. V was cut by 5 bases and J by 3 bases, with 13 bases left in between. The germline gives CDR1 MDHEN, CDR2 SYDVKM. Profiled with immunoSEQ multiplex PCR; TCRdb holds only in-frame clones, not every one. The sample lists about 680,000 clones, around 78% seen once, with 1.5% to 2% in the top ten. The clonotype originates from a woman aged 30 to 39 in good health. This chain links TRBV28 with TRBJ2-2; the D gene is possibly TRBD1 (6 bases). Sequences were obtained from memory CD4+ T cells sorted from blood. This sample's subset: CD45RA-negative fraction. The CDR3 DNA reads TGTGCCAGCAGTCCTACAGGGCGGGACACCGGGGAGCTGTTTTTT. Encoded protein: CASSPTGRDTGELFF. The whole variable domain, remainder taken from reference TRBV28 and TRBJ2-2, is DVKVTQSSRYLVKRTGEKVFLECVQDMDHENMFWYRQDPGLGLRLIYFSYDVKMKEKGDIPEGYSVSREKKERFSLILESASTNQTSMYLCASSPTGRDTGELFFGEGSRLTVL.